The 8 T cell receptor beta chains below were found in one sample sequenced in a study of PD-L1 blockade in urothelial cancer. Sequenced by immunoSEQ multiplex PCR; TCRdb stores in-frame clones only, minus some. The data contain roughly 48,000 clones, 84% of them singletons. This specimen consisted of PBMCs, obtained around atezolizumab (anti-PD-L1) treatment. The receptors stem from a man aged 40-49 years with urothelial cancer.

The chain has TRBV27 and TRBJ1-5, with 9 positions matching TRBD1. This CDR3 is built from 15 residues. Trimming cost V 5 bases and J 6 bases; bases outside gene matches: 8. CDR1 is MNHEY and CDR2 is SMNVEV in the germline V gene (reference sequence). The CDR3 loop reads CASSPWDRAVQPQHF. The CDR3 region has the DNA TGTGCCAGCAGTCCTTGGGACAGGGCCGTTCAGCCCCAGCATTTT.

In this sample, this clone turned up a few times. The chain has TRBV13 and TRBJ2-3; a possible D gene is TRBD2 (7 bases). The CDR3 consists of 16 residues. Germline V gene data show CDR1 as PRHDT and CDR2 as FYEKMQ (reference sequence). Trimming pared 5 bases from V and 5 bases from J, leaving 20 bases between. The DNA for the CDR3 is TGTGCCAGCAGCCGAGTTGGGGGGGCGCTTTTAGATACGCAGTATTTT. Encoded protein: CASSRVGGALLDTQYF. The entire variable domain, with the rest obtained from reference TRBV13 and TRBJ2-3, is as follows: AAGVIQSPRHLIKEKRETATLKCYPIPRHDTVYWYQQGPGQDPQFLISFYEKMQSDKGSIPDRFSAQQFSDYHSELNMSSLELGDSALYFCASSRVGGALLDTQYFGPGTRLTVL.

The chain has TRBV11-2 and TRBJ2-7, with a possible D match to TRBD1 (5 bases). Germline V lookup: CDR1 SGHAT, CDR2 FQNNGV. This CDR3 has 13 amino acids. Trimming cost V 5 bases and J 5 bases, with 13 bases left between them. CDR3 sequence reads: CASSPAGNDEQYF. The CDR3 coding sequence is TGTGCCAGCAGCCCCGCAGGGAACGACGAGCAGTACTTC. Looking up the rest from reference TRBV11-2 and TRBJ2-7 gives the full variable domain: EAGVAQSPRYKIIEKRQSVAFWCNPISGHATLYWYQQILGQGPKLLIQFQNNGVVDDSQLPKDRFSAERLKGVDSTLKIQPAKLEDSAVYLCASSPAGNDEQYFGPGTRLTVT.

The rearrangement joins TRBV14 to TRBJ2-3, with 15 bases identical to TRBD2. This CDR3 has 18 residues. V dropped 4 bases and J dropped 2; count of bases not matched to a gene: 7. Germline V gene lookup returns CDR1 SGHDN and CDR2 FVKESK. As DNA, the CDR3 is TGTGCCAGCAGCCGGGGGACTAGCGGGAGGAGCCTCACAGATACGCAGTATTTT. It is translated as CASSRGTSGRSLTDTQYF.

CDR3 protein: CASRDVGTGDTGELFF. The CDR3 DNA is TGTGCCAGCAGGGACGTAGGGACAGGAGACACCGGGGAGCTGTTTTTT. The rearrangement links TRBV2 to TRBJ2-2, with 8 bases identical to TRBD1. CDR3 length: 16 amino acids. The germline V gene has CDR1 SNHLY and CDR2 FYNNEI. The V and J ends lost 6 bases and 3 bases, in that order; junction bases with no gene match: 9.

This clone was recorded a few times. The chain carries TRBV28 and TRBJ1-2, with D unresolved. Looked up from germline, CDR1 is MDHEN and CDR2 is SYDVKM. V shed 8 bases and J shed 1 base, with 14 bases lying between them. The CDR3 is 14 residues long. CDR3 nucleotides: TGTGCCAGCGAGTTAGGCAGGCGTAACTATGGCTACACCTTC. It codes for CASELGRRNYGYTF.

The rearrangement links TRBV5-1 to TRBJ2-1; tentatively, D is TRBD1 (5 bases). Germline V lookup: CDR1 SGHRS, CDR2 YFSETQ. Trimming left V 7 bases short and J 0 bases short, with 8 bases between. This CDR3 has 13 amino acids. CDR3 sequence: CASSQGSYNEQFF. The CDR3 nucleotides are TGCGCCAGCTCCCAGGGCTCCTACAATGAGCAGTTCTTC.

V and J are TRBV14 and TRBJ2-7; TRBD2 matches at 11 bases. CDR3 size: 16 residues. The V gene's germline CDR1 is SGHDN and CDR2 FVKESK. The ends lost 5 bases at V and 5 bases at J; junction bases unmatched: 11. CDR3 loop: CASSATSGSLKNEQYF. DNA of the CDR3: TGTGCCAGCAGCGCAACTAGCGGGAGTTTAAAAAACGAGCAGTACTTC.